This T cell receptor beta chain was documented in a study of blood T cell dynamics during melanoma immunotherapy. About the research overall: Patients with metastatic melanoma got pembrolizumab or nivolumab-ipilimumab as first-line care.

Time point noted: pre-treatment baseline. Samples come from before therapy and from week 3 after the first blockade cycle. This CDR3 region has 17 residues. V was shortened by 1 base and J by 0 bases, with 13 bases between the two germline ends. Germline V gene data show CDR1 as SNHLY and CDR2 as FYNNEI. A fixed DNA input of 350 ng was used per bulk PBMC sample. Measured with immunoSEQ multiplex PCR; TCRdb has only the in-frame clones, and not every one. The data contain approximately 15,000 clones, 70% to 90% of them seen just once; the ten biggest clones take up approximately 4.6%. The source is a human donor with melanoma. Sequences were derived from blood, sampled from a patient treated with checkpoint blockade. V is TRBV2 and J is TRBJ1-5, with unresolved D. The CDR3 region is CASSEVGWTYSNQPQHF. DNA for the CDR3: TGTGCCAGCAGTGAAGTGGGCTGGACCTATAGCAATCAGCCCCAGCATTTT. Based on the CDR3 plus reference TRBV2 and TRBJ1-5, the full variable domain is EPEVTQTPSHQVTQMGQEVILRCVPISNHLYFYWYRQILGQKVEFLVSFYNNEISEKSEIFDDQFSVERPDGSNFTLKIRSTKLEDSAMYFCASSEVGWTYSNQPQHFGDGTRLSIL.